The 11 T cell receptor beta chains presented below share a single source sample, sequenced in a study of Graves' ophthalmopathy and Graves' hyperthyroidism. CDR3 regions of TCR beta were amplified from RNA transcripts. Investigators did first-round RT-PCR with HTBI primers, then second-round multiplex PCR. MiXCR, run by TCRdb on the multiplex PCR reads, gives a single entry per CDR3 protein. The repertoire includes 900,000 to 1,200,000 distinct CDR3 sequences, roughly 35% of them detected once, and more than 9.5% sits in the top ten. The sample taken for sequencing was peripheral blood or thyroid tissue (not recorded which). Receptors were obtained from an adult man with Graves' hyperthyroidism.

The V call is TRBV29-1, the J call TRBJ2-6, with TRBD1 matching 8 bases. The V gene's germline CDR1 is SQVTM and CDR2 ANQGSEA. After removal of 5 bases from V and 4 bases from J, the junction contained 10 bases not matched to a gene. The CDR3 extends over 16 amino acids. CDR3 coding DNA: TGCAGCGTTAAGTACAGGGGGGCACCCGGGGCCAACGTCCTGACTTTC. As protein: CSVKYRGAPGANVLTF.

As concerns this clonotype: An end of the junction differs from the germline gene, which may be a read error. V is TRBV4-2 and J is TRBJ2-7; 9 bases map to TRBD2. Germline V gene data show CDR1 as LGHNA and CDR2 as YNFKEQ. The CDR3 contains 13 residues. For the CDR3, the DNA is TGTGCCAGCAGCCAAGAGGATGCCGGACTAGCGTCCTTC. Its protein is CASSQEDAGLASF.

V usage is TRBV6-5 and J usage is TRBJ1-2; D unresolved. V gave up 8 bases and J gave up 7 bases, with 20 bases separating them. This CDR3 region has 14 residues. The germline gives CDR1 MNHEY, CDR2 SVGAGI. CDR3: CASRLGEGTGGYTF. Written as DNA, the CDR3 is TGTGCCAGCCGCCTCGGTGAGGGTACGGGTGGCTACACCTTC.

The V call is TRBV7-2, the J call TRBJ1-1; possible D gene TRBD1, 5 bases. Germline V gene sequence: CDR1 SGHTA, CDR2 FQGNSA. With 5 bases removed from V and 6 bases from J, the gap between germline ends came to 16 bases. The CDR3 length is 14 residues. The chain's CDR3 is CASSQGREFSEAFF. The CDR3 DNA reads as TGTGCCAGCAGCCAGGGTAGGGAGTTTTCTGAAGCTTTCTTT.

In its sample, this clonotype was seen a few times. The CDR3 loop reads CASSIKARGSEQYF. CDR3 coding DNA: TGTGCCAGTAGTATAAAAGCCAGGGGATCCGAGCAGTACTTC. The J gene is TRBJ2-7, the V gene TRBV19, with D possibly TRBD1 on 6 matching bases. The V gene lost 2 bases and the J gene lost 6 bases, with 14 bases spanning the gap. The germline V gene encodes CDR1 LNHDA and CDR2 SQIVND (reference sequence). The CDR3 has 14 amino acids.

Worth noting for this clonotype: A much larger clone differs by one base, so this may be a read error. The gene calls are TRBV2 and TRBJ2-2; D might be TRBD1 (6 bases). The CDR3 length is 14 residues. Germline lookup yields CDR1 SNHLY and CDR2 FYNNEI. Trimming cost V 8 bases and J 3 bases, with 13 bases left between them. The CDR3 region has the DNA TGTGCCAGCTCAGGGACATATGACACCGGGGAGCTGTTTTTT. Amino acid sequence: CASSGTYDTGELFF. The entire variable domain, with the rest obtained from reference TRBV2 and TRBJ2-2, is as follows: EPEVTQTPSHQVTQMGQEVILRCVPISNHLYFYWYRQILGQKVEFLVSFYNNEISEKSEIFDDQFSVERPDGSNFTLKIRSTKLEDSAMYFCASSGTYDTGELFFGEGSRLTVL.

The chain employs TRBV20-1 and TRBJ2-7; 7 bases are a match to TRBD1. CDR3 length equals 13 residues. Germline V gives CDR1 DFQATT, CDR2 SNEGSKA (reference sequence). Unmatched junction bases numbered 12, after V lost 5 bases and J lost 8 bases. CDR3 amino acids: CSAGPQGFRKQYF. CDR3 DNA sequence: TGCAGTGCTGGGCCACAGGGGTTTAGGAAGCAGTACTTC.

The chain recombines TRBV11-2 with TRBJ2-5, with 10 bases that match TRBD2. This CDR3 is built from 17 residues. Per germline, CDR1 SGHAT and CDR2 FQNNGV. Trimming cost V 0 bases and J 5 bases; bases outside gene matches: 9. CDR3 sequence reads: CASSLEKRAGGLETQYF. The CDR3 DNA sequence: TGTGCCAGCAGCTTAGAGAAGAGAGCGGGGGGGCTGGAGACCCAGTACTTC.

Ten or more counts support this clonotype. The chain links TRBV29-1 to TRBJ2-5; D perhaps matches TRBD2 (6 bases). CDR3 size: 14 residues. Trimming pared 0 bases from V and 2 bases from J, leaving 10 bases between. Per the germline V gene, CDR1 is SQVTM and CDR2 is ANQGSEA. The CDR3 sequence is CSVEDFGGQETQYF. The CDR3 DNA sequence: TGCAGCGTTGAAGATTTCGGGGGACAAGAGACCCAGTACTTC.

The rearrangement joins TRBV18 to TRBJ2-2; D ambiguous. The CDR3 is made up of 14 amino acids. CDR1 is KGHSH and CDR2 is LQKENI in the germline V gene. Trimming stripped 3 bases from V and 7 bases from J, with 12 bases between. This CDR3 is CASSPSTFGGELFF. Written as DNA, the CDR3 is TGTGCCAGCTCACCTTCCACCTTCGGCGGGGAGCTGTTTTTT.

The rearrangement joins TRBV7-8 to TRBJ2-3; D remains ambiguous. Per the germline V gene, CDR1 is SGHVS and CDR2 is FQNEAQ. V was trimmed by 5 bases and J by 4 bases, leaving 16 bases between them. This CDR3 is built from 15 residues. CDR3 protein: CASSLTVAGADTQYF. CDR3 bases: TGTGCCAGCAGCCTAACGGTGGCAGGCGCAGATACGCAGTATTTT.